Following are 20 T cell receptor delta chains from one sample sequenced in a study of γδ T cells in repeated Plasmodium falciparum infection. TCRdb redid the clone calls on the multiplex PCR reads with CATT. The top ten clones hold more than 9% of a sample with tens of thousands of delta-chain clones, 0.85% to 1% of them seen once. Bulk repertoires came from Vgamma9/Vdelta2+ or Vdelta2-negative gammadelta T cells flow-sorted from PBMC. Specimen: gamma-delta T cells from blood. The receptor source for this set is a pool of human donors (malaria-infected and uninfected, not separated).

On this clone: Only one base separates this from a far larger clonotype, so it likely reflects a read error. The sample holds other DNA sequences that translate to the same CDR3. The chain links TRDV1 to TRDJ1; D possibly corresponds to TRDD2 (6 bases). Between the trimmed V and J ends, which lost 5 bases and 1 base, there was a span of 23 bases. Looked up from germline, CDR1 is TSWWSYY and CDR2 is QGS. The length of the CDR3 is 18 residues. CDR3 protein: CALGPPPSIVGVTDKLIF. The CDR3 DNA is TGTGCTCTTGGGCCTCCCCCTTCCATCGTAGGAGTCACCGATAAACTCATCTTT.

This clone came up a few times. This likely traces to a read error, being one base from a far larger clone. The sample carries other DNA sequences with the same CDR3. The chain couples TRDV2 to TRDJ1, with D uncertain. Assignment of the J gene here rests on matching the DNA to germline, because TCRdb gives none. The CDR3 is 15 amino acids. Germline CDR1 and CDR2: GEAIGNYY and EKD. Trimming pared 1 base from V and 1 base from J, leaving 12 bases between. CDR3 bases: TGTGCCTGTGACACAGGGGCTCGAGTCACCGATAAACTCATCTTT. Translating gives CACDTGARVTDKLIF.

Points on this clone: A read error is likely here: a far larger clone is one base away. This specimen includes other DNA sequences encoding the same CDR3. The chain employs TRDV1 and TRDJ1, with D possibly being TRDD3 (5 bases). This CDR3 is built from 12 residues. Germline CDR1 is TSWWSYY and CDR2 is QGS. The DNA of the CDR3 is TGTGCTCTTGGTGGGGACACCGATAAGCTCATCTTT. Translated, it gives CALGGDTDKLIF.

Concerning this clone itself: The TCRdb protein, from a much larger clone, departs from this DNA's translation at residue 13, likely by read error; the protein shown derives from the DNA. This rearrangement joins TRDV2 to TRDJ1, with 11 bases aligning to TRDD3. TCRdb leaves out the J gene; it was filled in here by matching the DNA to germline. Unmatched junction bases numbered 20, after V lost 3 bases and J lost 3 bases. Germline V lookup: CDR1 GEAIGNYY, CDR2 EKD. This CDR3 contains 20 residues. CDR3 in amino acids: CACDPLYVTGGYASSDKLIF. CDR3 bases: TGTGCCTGTGACCCGCTTTATGTTACTGGGGGATATGCTTCATCCGATAAACTCATCTTT.

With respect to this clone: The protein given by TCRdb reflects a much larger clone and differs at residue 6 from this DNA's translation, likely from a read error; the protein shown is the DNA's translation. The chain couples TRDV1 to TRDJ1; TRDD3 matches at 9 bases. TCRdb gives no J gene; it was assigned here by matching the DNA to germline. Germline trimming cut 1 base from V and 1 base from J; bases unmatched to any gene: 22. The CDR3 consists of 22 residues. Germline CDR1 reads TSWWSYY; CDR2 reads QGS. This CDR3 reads CALGEPPNRPNWGNPFTDKLIF. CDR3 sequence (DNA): TGTGCTCTTGGGGAACCGCCAAACCGCCCCAACTGGGGGAACCCCTTCACCGATAAACTCATCTTT.

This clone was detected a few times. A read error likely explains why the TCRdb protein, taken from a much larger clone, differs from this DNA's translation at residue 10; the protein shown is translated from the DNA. Here the CDR3 DNA reads TGTGCCTGTGACCGAGTACTGGGGGATGTGGGCCCCAGGTCCTGGGACACCCGACAGATGTTTTTC. Its protein is CACDRVLGDVGPRSWDTRQMFF. The rearrangement joins TRDV2 to TRDJ3, with 10 bases matching TRDD3. TCRdb records no J gene; here it was assigned by comparing the DNA to germline. This CDR3 is built from 22 residues. In germline, CDR1 is GEAIGNYY, CDR2 EKD. After removal of 3 bases from V and 1 base from J, the junction contained 17 bases not matched to a gene.

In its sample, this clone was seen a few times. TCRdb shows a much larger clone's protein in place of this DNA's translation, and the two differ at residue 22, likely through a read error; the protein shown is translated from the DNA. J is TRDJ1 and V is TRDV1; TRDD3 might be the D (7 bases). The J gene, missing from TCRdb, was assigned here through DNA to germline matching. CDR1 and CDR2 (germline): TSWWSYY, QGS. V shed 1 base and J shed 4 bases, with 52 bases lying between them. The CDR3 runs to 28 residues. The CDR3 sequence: CALGERKDERGKSLRIPRGGWPVDKLIF. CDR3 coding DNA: TGTGCTCTTGGGGAACGAAAGGACGAAAGGGGAAAGTCCCTACGTATTCCTAGGGGGGGATGGCCGGTCGATAAACTCATCTTT.

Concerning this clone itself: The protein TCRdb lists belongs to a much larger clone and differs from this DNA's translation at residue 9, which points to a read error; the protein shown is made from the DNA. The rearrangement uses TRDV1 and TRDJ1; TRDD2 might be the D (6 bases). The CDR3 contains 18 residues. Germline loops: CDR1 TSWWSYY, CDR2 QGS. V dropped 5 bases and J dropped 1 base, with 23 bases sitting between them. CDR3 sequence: CALGNYLFLSYFTDKLIF. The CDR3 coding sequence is TGTGCTCTTGGGAACTACCTCTTCCTGTCTTACTTCACCGATAAACTCATCTTT.

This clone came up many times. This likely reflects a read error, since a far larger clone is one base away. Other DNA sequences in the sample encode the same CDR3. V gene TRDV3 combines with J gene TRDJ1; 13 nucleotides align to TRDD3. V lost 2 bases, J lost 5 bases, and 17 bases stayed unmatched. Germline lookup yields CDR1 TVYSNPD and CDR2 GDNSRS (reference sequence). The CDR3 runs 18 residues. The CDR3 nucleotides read TGTGCCTTTCCTTCCCCCTGCGTACTGGGGGATACGCAGGATAAACTCATCTTT. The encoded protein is CAFPSPCVLGDTQDKLIF.

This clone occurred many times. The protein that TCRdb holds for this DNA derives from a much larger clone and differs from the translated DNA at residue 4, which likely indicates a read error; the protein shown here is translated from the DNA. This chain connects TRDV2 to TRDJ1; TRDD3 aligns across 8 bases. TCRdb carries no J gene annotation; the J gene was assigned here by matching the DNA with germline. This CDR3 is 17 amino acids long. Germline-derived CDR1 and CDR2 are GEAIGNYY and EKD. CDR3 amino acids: CACGTLARGDNTDKLIF. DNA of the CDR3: TGTGCCTGTGGCACCCTAGCCCGGGGGGATAACACCGATAAACTCATCTTT.

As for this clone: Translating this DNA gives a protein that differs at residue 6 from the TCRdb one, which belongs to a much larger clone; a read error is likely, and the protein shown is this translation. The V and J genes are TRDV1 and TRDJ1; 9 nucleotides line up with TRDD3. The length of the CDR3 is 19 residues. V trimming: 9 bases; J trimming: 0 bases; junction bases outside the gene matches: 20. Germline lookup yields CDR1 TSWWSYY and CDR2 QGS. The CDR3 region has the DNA TGTGCTCTGAACTCATTCCGGGGGGGGATACCCTCGTACACCGATAAACTCATCTTT. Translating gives CALNSFRGGIPSYTDKLIF.

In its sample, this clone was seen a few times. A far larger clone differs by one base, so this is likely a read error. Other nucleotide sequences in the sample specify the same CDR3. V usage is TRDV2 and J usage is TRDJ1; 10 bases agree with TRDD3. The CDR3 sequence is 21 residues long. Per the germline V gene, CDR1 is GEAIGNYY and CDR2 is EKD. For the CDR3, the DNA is TGTGCCTGTGACACCGTCTCACCTCCGACCGTACTGGGGGATCACACTGATAAACTCATCTTT. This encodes CACDTVSPPTVLGDHTDKLIF.

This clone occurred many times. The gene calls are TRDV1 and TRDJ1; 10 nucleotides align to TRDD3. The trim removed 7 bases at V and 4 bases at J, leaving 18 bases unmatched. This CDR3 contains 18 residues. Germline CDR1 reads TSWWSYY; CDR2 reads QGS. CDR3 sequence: CALERRHGWGILIDKLIF. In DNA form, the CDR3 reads TGTGCTCTTGAGCGAAGGCACGGCTGGGGGATATTAATCGATAAACTCATCTTT.

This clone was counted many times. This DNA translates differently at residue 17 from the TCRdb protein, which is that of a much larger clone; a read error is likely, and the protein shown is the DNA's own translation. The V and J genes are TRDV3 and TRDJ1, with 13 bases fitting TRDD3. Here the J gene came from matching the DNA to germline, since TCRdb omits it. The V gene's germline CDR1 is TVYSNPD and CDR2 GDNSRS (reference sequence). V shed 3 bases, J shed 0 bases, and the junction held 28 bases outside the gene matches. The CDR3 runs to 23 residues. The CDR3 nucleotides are TGTGCCTTCCCCACCGGGTTCCCGAGGCCCCACTGGGGGATACGCTCGCACACCGATAAACTCATCTTT. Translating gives CAFPTGFPRPHWGIRSHTDKLIF.

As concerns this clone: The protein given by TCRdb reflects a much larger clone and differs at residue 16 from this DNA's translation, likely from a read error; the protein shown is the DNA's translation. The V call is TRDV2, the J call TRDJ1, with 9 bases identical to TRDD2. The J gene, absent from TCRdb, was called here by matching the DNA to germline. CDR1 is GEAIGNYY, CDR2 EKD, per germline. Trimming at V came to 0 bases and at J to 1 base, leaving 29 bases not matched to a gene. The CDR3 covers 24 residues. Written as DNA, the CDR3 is TGTGCCTGTGACACCGTGAAGCTCGGCCTTCCTACAGGAACTGGGAGTTCTCTCACCGATAAACTCATCTTT. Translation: CACDTVKLGLPTGTGSSLTDKLIF.

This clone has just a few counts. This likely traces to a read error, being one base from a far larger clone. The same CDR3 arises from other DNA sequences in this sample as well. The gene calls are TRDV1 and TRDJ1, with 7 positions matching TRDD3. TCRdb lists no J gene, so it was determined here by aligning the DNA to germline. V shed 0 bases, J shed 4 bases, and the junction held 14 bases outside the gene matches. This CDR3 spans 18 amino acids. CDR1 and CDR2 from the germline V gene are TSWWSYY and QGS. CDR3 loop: CALGELVGLTGALDKLIF. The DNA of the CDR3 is TGTGCTCTTGGGGAACTGGTGGGCCTTACTGGGGCCCTCGATAAACTCATCTTT.

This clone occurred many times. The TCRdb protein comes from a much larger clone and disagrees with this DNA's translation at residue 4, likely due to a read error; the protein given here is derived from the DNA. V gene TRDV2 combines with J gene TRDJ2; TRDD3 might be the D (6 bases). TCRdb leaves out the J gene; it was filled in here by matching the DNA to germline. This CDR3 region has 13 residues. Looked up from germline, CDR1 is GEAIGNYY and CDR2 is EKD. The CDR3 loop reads CACGTWGTAQLFF. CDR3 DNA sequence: TGTGCCTGTGGCACCTGGGGGACAGCACAACTCTTCTTT.

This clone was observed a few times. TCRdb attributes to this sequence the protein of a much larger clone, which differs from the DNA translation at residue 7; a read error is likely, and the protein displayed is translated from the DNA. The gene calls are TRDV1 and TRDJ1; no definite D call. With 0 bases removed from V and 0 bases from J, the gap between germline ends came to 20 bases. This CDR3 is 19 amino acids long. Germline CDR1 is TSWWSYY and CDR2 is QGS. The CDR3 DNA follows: TGTGCTCTTGGGGAACTACACGAACCGGGGTCCGGGTACACCGATAAACTCATCTTT. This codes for CALGELHEPGSGYTDKLIF.

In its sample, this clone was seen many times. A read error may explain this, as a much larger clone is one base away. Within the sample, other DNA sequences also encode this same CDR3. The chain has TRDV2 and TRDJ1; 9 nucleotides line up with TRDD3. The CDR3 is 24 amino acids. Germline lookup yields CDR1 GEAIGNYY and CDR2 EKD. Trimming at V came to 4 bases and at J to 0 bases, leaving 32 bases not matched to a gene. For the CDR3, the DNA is TGTGCCTGTGATACCGTGAGGGGGGGGGATACCCACTACAGTACACCGACGTACACCGATAAACTCATCTTT. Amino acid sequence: CACDTVRGGDTHYSTPTYTDKLIF.

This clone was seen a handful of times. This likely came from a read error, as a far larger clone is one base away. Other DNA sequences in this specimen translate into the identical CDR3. Here the CDR3 reads CALGAFPRSAGLGDTCTDKLIF. The CDR3 coding sequence is TGTGCTCTTGGGGCCTTTCCCCGATCGGCGGGGCTGGGGGATACCTGCACCGATAAACTCATCTTT. The chain couples TRDV1 to TRDJ1, with 11 bases lining up with TRDD3. No J gene was available from TCRdb, and it was assigned here by a germline match of the DNA. This CDR3 contains 22 residues. V was pared by 4 bases and J by 1 base, with 23 bases of the junction left unmatched. Germline CDR1 and CDR2: TSWWSYY and QGS.